The 2 T cell receptor beta chains given below trace back to one sample, sequenced in a study of blood T cells in healthy people across ages. Primed by a sample-barcoded 5' primer and a J-beta primer mix, a second PCR proceeded for roughly 7 to 11 cycles. TCRdb redid the calling of the 5' RACE reads with MiXCR, one entry per CDR3 protein. The sample consists of around 790,000 distinct CDR3 sequences, 44% of them appearing once. Sequencing was carried out using blood. These receptors were taken from a man in his fifties or sixties in good health.

This clonotype was seen only a few times. The rearrangement uses TRBV7-6 and TRBJ1-6; 8 bases align to TRBD1. This CDR3 has 14 amino acids. The germline V gene has CDR1 SGHVS and CDR2 FNYEAQ. V gave up 5 bases and J gave up 4 bases; unmatched junction bases: 1. CDR3 sequence: CASSRDRYNSPLHF. The DNA for the CDR3 is TGTGCCAGCAGCCGGGACAGGTATAATTCACCCCTCCACTTT. Full variable domain (missing parts from reference TRBV7-6 and TRBJ1-6): GAGVSQSPRYKVTKRGQDVALRCDPISGHVSLYWYRQALGQGPEFLTYFNYEAQQDKSGLPNDRFSAERPEGSISTLTIQRTEQRDSAMYRCASSRDRYNSPLHFGNGTRLTVT.

This chain connects TRBV4-3 to TRBJ2-7, with D unclear. Looked up from germline, CDR1 is LGHNA and CDR2 is YSLEER. The ends were cut back, 4 bases at V and 0 bases at J, with 16 bases in the middle. The CDR3 has 16 residues. CDR3 in DNA: TGCGCCAGCAGCCCGTCGACACTGTTGGGCTCCTACGAGCAGTACTTC. Protein product: CASSPSTLLGSYEQYF.